This T cell receptor (beta chain) came from a study of T cell responses to AZD1222 COVID-19 vaccine. Overall study findings and caveats: White British people made up most donors, females outnumbered males, and clonal diversity was possibly underestimated. All repertoire sampling was performed exclusively after the peak T cell response. Dominant CD4 TCR responses targeted spike regions 160-218 and 743-854.

With respect to this clone: Antigen: not known.

Germline lookup yields CDR1 LGHDT and CDR2 YNNKEL (reference sequence). The ends were cut back, 1 base at V and 0 bases at J, with 9 bases in the middle. The CDR3 extends over 15 amino acids. Sequenced by immunoSEQ multiplex PCR; TCRdb stores in-frame clones only, minus some. The table lists 150,000 or so clones, 92% of them singletons. The specimen was peripheral blood, collected on day 0 of AZD1222 vaccination. This TCR was sampled from an adult in good health. This chain uses TRBV3-1 (or the pseudogene TRBV3-2) with TRBJ1-1, with D possibly being TRBD1 (5 bases). The CDR3 spells CASSQGPGVNTEAFF. CDR3 nucleotide sequence: TGTGCCAGCAGCCAAGGCCCGGGGGTGAACACTGAAGCTTTCTTT.